This T cell receptor beta chain was sequenced during a study of shared T cell receptors in the human thymus. Repertoires were generated with immunoSEQ multiplex PCR, while TCRdb's copy carries only in-frame clones and drops some. The sample carries roughly 550,000 clones, more than 75% recorded once. The CDR3 has 14 residues. The germline V gene encodes CDR1 MGHDK and CDR2 SYGVNS. V lost 6 bases, J lost 3 bases, and 11 bases lay in between. The same data also contributed to another study, on human thymus T cells.

The specimen was thymocytes. The sequence derives from a boy younger than two with a congenital heart defect. The gene calls are TRBV25-1 and TRBJ2-2, with a weak D call TRBD1 (6 bases). The CDR3 bases are TGTGCCAGCAGGGCGACAGGCTACACCGGGGAGCTGTTTTTT. This encodes CASRATGYTGELFF.